A single sample gave rise to the 13 T cell receptor beta chains below, sequenced in a study of CD4+ T cells in melanoma. Some clones are missing from TCRdb's copy, which holds only in-frame ones; the method was immunoSEQ multiplex PCR. Among 50,000 to 60,000 clones listed, almost 70% were seen once. The sample was tumor tissue. These receptors were collected from a human donor with melanoma.

The chain carries TRBV7-9 and TRBJ2-5, with TRBD2 matching 14 bases. The germline gives CDR1 SEHNR, CDR2 FQNEAQ (reference sequence). Germline trimming cut 5 bases from V and 2 bases from J; bases unmatched to any gene: 10. CDR3 length equals 18 residues. The CDR3 spells CASSPGLAGGSLQETQYF. In DNA form, the CDR3 reads TGTGCCAGCAGCCCTGGACTAGCGGGGGGATCTTTACAAGAGACCCAGTACTTC. Combining the CDR3 with reference TRBV7-9 and TRBJ2-5 gives the whole variable domain DTGVSQNPRHKITKRGQNVTFRCDPISEHNRLYWYRQTLGQGPEFLTYFQNEAQLEKSRLLSDRFSAERPKGSFSTLEIQRTEQGDSAMYLCASSPGLAGGSLQETQYFGPGTRLLVL.

CDR3 sequence: CASSLGTGYGYTF. CDR3 coding DNA: TGTGCCAGCAGCTTGGGAACGGGCTATGGCTACACCTTC. This rearrangement joins TRBV7-9 to TRBJ1-2; D is undetermined. V was cut by 3 bases and J by 4 bases, with 9 bases left in between. The CDR3 is made up of 13 amino acids. Germline V CDR1 and CDR2: SEHNR, FQNEAQ (reference sequence).

This clone came up once. This chain joins TRBV4-3 and TRBJ1-2, with TRBD1 matching 7 bases. Germline CDR1 LGHNA, CDR2 YSLEER. V gave up 4 bases and J gave up 4 bases; unmatched junction bases: 12. The CDR3 has 16 amino acids. The CDR3 region has the DNA TGCGCCAGCAGCCTTCTAGCCGGGGGGACAGCCTATGGCTACACCTTC. Encoded protein: CASSLLAGGTAYGYTF.

The J gene is TRBJ2-2, the V gene TRBV7-6; perhaps TRBD1 as D (6 bases). Trimming left V 5 bases short and J 1 base short, with 17 bases between. The CDR3 is 17 residues long. Per the germline V gene, CDR1 is SGHVS and CDR2 is FNYEAQ. The chain's CDR3 is CASSPQPQGRNTGELFF. Written as DNA, the CDR3 is TGTGCCAGCAGCCCACAGCCCCAGGGGAGGAACACCGGGGAGCTGTTTTTT.

This clone was counted a few times. V and J are TRBV2 and TRBJ1-2; D remains unclear. In germline, CDR1 is SNHLY, CDR2 FYNNEI. Trimming pared 4 bases from V and 3 bases from J, leaving 12 bases between. There are 14 residues in the CDR3. The CDR3 sequence: CASSVAMVYYGYTF. The CDR3 nucleotides are TGTGCCAGCAGTGTCGCCATGGTATACTATGGCTACACCTTC.

The rearrangement joins TRBV29-1 to TRBJ1-1; 8 bases match TRBD1. There are 13 residues in the CDR3. The V gene end was trimmed by 6 bases and the J gene end by 5 bases; junction bases not matched to a gene: 8. CDR1 is SQVTM, CDR2 ANQGSEA, per germline. CDR3 sequence reads: CSVQPGQVTEAFF. The CDR3 region has the DNA TGCAGCGTACAACCGGGACAGGTAACTGAAGCTTTCTTT. Combining the CDR3 with reference TRBV29-1 and TRBJ1-1 gives the whole variable domain SAVISQKPSRDICQRGTSLTIQCQVDSQVTMMFWYRQQPGQSLTLIATANQGSEATYESGFVIDKFPISRPNLTFSTLTVSNMSPEDSSIYLCSVQPGQVTEAFFGQGTRLTVV.

The chain carries TRBV7-9 and TRBJ1-1, with D maybe TRBD1 (6 bases). Germline lookup yields CDR1 SEHNR and CDR2 FQNEAQ (reference sequence). Trimming took 0 bases from V and 5 from J, leaving 13 bases between them. The CDR3 contains 15 residues. CDR3 nucleotide sequence: TGTGCCAGCAGCTTAGCGCTCGGGGGCAGAACTGAAGCTTTCTTT. Amino acids: CASSLALGGRTEAFF.

This chain links TRBV7-2 with TRBJ2-7; perhaps TRBD2 as D (5 bases). This CDR3 spans 15 amino acids. The V end was cut by 5 bases, the J end by 1 base, with 15 bases between. CDR1 is SGHTA and CDR2 is FQGNSA in the germline V gene. Written as DNA, the CDR3 is TGTGCCAGCAGCACAACCGGGGTTCCATCCTACGAGCAGTACTTC. It encodes CASSTTGVPSYEQYF.

The chain recombines TRBV28 with TRBJ2-7; perhaps D is TRBD1 or TRBD2 (5 bases each). Germline CDR1 reads MDHEN; CDR2 reads SYDVKM. V was shortened by 6 bases and J by 3 bases, with 9 bases between the two germline ends. This CDR3 is built from 12 residues. CDR3 DNA: TGTGCCAGCAGCTCGGGGCTCTACGAGCAGTACTTC. It encodes CASSSGLYEQYF.

The genes are TRBV7-3 and TRBJ2-3; D perhaps matches TRBD2 (6 bases). Germline V CDR1 and CDR2: SGHTA, FQGTGA. V lost 2 bases and J lost 1, with 10 bases in between. CDR3 length: 15 amino acids. CDR3 region: CASSLAASGTDTQYF. The CDR3 DNA reads as TGTGCCAGCAGCTTAGCGGCTAGCGGCACAGATACGCAGTATTTT.

V and J are TRBV28 and TRBJ1-5; unclear D gene. V dropped 5 bases and J dropped 5 bases, with 7 bases sitting between them. CDR1 and CDR2 (germline): MDHEN, SYDVKM. CDR3 length equals 12 residues. CDR3 loop: CASSEGDQPQHF. CDR3 nucleotides: TGTGCCAGCAGTGAGGGCGATCAGCCCCAGCATTTT. Based on the CDR3 plus reference TRBV28 and TRBJ1-5, the full variable domain is DVKVTQSSRYLVKRTGEKVFLECVQDMDHENMFWYRQDPGLGLRLIYFSYDVKMKEKGDIPEGYSVSREKKERFSLILESASTNQTSMYLCASSEGDQPQHFGDGTRLSIL.

At least ten counts were recorded for this clone. The chain has TRBV7-3 and TRBJ2-2; 11 bases fit TRBD2. Germline V gene sequence: CDR1 SGHTA, CDR2 FQGTGA. The V and J ends lost 5 bases and 7 bases, in that order; junction bases with no gene match: 6. This CDR3 is 15 amino acids long. CDR3 loop: CASSPTGTSGGELFF. DNA for the CDR3: TGTGCCAGCAGCCCCACCGGGACTAGCGGCGGGGAGCTGTTTTTT.

The chain is built from TRBV5-5 and TRBJ2-7; D is uncertain. CDR3 length: 15 amino acids. The V end lost 1 base, the J end lost 2 bases, and 13 bases lay between the germline ends. Germline V gene data show CDR1 as SGHKS and CDR2 as YYEKEE (reference sequence). The CDR3 nucleotides are TGTGCCAGCAGCTTGCCGTGGCAGAGTCCCTACGAGCAGTACTTC. Encoded protein: CASSLPWQSPYEQYF.